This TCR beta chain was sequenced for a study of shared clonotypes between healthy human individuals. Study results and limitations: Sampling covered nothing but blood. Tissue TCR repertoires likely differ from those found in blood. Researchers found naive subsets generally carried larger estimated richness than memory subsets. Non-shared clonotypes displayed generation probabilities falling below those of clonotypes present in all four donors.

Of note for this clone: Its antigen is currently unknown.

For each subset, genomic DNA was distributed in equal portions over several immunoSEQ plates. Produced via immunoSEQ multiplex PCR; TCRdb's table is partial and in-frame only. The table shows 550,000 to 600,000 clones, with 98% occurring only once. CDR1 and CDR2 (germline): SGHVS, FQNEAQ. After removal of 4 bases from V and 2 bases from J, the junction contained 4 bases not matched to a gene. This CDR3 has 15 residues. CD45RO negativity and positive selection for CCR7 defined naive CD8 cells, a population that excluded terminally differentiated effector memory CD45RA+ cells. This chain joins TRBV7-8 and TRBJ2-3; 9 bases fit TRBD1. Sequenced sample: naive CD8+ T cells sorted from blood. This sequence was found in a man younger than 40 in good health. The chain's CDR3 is CASSSGTGTTDTQYF. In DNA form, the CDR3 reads TGTGCCAGCAGCTCCGGGACAGGGACCACAGATACGCAGTATTTT.